This T cell receptor beta chain was identified during a study of cytomegalovirus exposure and HLA in healthy donors. Across the study: The study's early data release held around 85 million unique TCRs from HLA-typed donors.

General study points: The study found most TCR sequences rare, yet found some public TCRs in many donors. Upon later analysis, TCR association rates were observed to vary by HLA locus, being highest for DRB1 and lowest for HLA-C.

Of note for this clone: The antigen is not known.

The CDR3 loop spans 12 amino acids. V was clipped by 5 bases and J by 2 bases, with 5 bases between them. Germline V gives CDR1 PRHDT, CDR2 FYEKMQ (reference sequence). Primers: 60 Vbeta forward and 13 Jbeta reverse. Method: immunoSEQ multiplex PCR; TCRdb's copy keeps in-frame clones and lacks some. The sample holds a few hundred thousand clones, about four fifths seen once. The receptor comes from a woman between 45 and 65 years old in good health and CMV-seropositive. What was sequenced was PBMCs. The chain combines TRBV13 with TRBJ2-3; possibly TRBD2 for D (5 bases). For the CDR3, the DNA is TGTGCCAGCAGCGACTACACAGATACGCAGTATTTT. This encodes CASSDYTDTQYF. The whole variable domain, remainder taken from reference TRBV13 and TRBJ2-3, is AAGVIQSPRHLIKEKRETATLKCYPIPRHDTVYWYQQGPGQDPQFLISFYEKMQSDKGSIPDRFSAQQFSDYHSELNMSSLELGDSALYFCASSDYTDTQYFGPGTRLTVL.